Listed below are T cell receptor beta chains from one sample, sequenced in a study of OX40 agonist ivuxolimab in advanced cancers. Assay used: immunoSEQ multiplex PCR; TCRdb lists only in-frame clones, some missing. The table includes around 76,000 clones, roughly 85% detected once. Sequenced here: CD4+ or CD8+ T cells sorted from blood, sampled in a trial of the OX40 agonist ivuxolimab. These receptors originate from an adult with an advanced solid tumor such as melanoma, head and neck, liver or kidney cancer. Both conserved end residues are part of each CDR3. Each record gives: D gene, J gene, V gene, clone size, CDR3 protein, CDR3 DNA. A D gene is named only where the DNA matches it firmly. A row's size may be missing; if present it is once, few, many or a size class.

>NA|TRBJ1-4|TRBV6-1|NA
CASSETFGATNEKLFF
TGTGCCAGCAGTGAAACCTTCGGCGCAACTAATGAAAAACTGTTTTTT
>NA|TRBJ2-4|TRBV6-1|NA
CASCRGAKNIQYF
TGTGCCAGCTGCCGGGGGGCAAAAAACATTCAGTACTTC
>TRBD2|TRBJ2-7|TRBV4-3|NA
CASSQVVGSGGAKYEQYF
TGCGCCAGCAGCCAAGTAGTAGGTAGCGGGGGGGCTAAGTACGAGCAGTACTTC
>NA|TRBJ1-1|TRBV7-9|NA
CAVRGGRTPEAFF
TGTGCCGTGAGAGGGGGTAGGACCCCTGAAGCTTTCTTT
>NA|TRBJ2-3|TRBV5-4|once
CASSWVNRGGDTQYF
TGTGCCAGCAGCTGGGTGAATCGGGGTGGAGATACGCAGTATTTT
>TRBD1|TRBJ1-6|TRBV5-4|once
CASSLGADRAQSPLHF
TGTGCCAGCAGCTTGGGTGCCGACAGGGCTCAGTCACCCCTCCACTTT
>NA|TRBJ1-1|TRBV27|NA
CASSLSARYGENTEAFF
TGTGCCAGCAGTTTATCCGCTAGGTACGGGGAGAACACTGAAGCTTTCTTT
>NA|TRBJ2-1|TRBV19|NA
CASRQGGSNEQFF
TGTGCCAGTCGCCAGGGGGGGAGCAATGAGCAGTTCTTC
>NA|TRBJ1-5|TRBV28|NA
CASNWGSNQPQHF
TGTGCCAGCAATTGGGGTAGCAATCAGCCCCAGCATTTT
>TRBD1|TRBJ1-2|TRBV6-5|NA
CASSPRDRVWNGYTF
TGTGCCAGCAGTCCTCGGGACAGGGTTTGGAATGGCTACACCTTC
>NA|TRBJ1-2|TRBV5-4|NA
CASSSDGNYGYTF
TGTGCCAGCAGCTCAGACGGTAACTATGGCTACACCTTC
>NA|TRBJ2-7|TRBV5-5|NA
CASSSQGGPYEQYF
TGTGCCAGCAGCTCCCAAGGGGGTCCCTACGAGCAGTACTTC
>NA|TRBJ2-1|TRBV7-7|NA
CASSSPGRPNEQFF
TGTGCTAGCAGCTCACCCGGACGTCCCAATGAGCAGTTCTTC
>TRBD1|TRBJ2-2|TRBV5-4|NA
CASSSRDRGPWGAGELFF
TGTGCCAGCAGCTCCCGGGACAGGGGCCCCTGGGGAGCCGGGGAGCTGTTTTTT
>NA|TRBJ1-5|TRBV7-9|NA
CASSSGQDINQPQHF
TGTGCCAGCAGCTCGGGACAAGACATCAATCAGCCCCAGCATTTT
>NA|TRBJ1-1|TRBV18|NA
CASSPQGATEAFF
TGTGCCAGCTCACCACAAGGGGCCACTGAAGCTTTCTTT
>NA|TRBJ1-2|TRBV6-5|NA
CASSPGRNVYGYTF
TGTGCCAGCAGTCCGGGTAGAAACGTCTATGGCTACACCTTC
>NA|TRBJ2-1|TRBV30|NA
CAWTRVGNEQFF
TGTGCCTGGACGAGGGTGGGCAATGAGCAGTTCTTC
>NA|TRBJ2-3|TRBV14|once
CASSQGGGPDTQYF
TGTGCCAGCAGCCAAGGTGGCGGCCCAGATACGCAGTATTTT
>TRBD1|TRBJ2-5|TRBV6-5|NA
CASSEGWTGETQYF
TGTGCCAGCAGTGAGGGATGGACAGGAGAGACCCAGTACTTC
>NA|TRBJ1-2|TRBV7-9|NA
CASSPLGGAGYGYTF
TGTGCCAGCAGCCCGCTAGGTGGGGCAGGGTATGGCTACACCTTC
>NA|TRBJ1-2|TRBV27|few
CASSRYTGRGYTF
TGTGCCAGCAGCCGATACACAGGGCGAGGCTACACCTTC
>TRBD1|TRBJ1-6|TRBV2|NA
CASIEGQVNSPLHF
TGTGCCAGCATCGAGGGACAGGTTAATTCACCCCTCCACTTT
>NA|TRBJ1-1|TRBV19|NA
CASSMRGAGTEAFF
TGTGCCAGTAGTATGAGGGGAGCAGGGACTGAAGCTTTCTTT
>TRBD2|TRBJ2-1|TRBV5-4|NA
CASNTGTSGSYNEQFF
TGTGCCAGCAACACCGGGACTAGCGGTTCCTACAATGAGCAGTTCTTC
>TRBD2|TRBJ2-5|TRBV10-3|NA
CAISEGTSGPQETQYF
TGTGCCATCAGTGAGGGGACTAGCGGGCCTCAAGAGACCCAGTACTTC
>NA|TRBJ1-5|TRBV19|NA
CASKGEGLNSNQPQHF
TGTGCCAGTAAAGGGGAGGGGTTGAATAGCAATCAGCCCCAGCATTTT
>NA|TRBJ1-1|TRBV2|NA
CASSDNGIDTEAFF
TGTGCCAGCAGTGATAACGGAATAGACACTGAAGCTTTCTTT
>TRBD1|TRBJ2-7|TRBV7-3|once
CASSPNPGQGTYEQYF
TGTGCCAGCAGCCCCAACCCGGGACAGGGGACCTACGAGCAGTACTTC
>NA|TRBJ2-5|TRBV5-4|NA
CASSFGETQYF
TGTGCCAGCAGCTTTGGAGAGACCCAGTACTTC
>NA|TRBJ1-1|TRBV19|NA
CASTDLRDTEAFF
TGTGCCAGTACCGACCTCCGGGACACTGAAGCTTTCTTT
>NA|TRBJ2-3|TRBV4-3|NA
CASSQERGPSTDTQYF
TGCGCCAGCAGCCAAGAGCGGGGGCCTAGCACAGATACGCAGTATTTT
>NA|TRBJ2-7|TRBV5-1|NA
CASSPTGTPSSYEQYF
TGCGCCAGCAGCCCGACCGGGACCCCGAGCTCCTACGAGCAGTACTTC
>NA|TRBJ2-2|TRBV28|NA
CASSLLGAETGELFF
TGTGCCAGCAGTTTATTGGGGGCAGAGACCGGGGAGCTGTTTTTT
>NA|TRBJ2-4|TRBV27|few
CASSSSLGVAKNIQYF
TGTGCCAGCAGTTCATCTCTAGGGGTAGCCAAAAACATTCAGTACTTC
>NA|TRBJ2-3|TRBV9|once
CASSATQIDTQYF
TGTGCCAGCAGCGCCACTCAAATAGATACGCAGTATTTT
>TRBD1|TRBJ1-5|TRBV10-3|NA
CAISEKGTGSQPQHF
TGTGCCATCAGTGAGAAAGGGACAGGGAGCCAGCCCCAGCATTTT
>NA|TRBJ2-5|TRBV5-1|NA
CASSSMRRETQYF
TGCGCCAGCAGCTCGATGCGTCGGGAGACCCAGTACTTC
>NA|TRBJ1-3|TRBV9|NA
CASSVAGGGPGNTIYF
TGTGCCAGCAGCGTAGCCGGGGGTGGGCCTGGAAACACCATATATTTT
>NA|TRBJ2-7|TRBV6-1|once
CASSETQGFEQYF
TGTGCCAGCAGTGAAACTCAGGGGTTCGAGCAGTACTTC
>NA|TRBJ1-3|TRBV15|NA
CATSRGPGSGPGNTIYF
TGTGCCACCAGCAGGGGACCAGGGTCTGGACCTGGAAACACCATATATTTT